The 32 T cell receptor beta chains in this list originate from one sample, sequenced in a study of shared clonotypes between healthy human individuals. The method was immunoSEQ multiplex PCR; TCRdb's version includes in-frame clones alone and lacks a portion of them. The sample includes 2 million to 2.5 million clones, 90% to 95% of them seen just once. The source material was naive CD4+ T cells from PBMCs. As for subset: CD45RA+ positively selected. The receptors stem from a man aged 18 to 30 in good health. Some clones in this sample may be carry-over from other donors' samples.

This chain joins TRBV30 and TRBJ2-2, with D unresolved. This CDR3 is 12 amino acids long. The V end was cut by 2 bases, the J end by 8 bases, with 9 bases between. Germline values: CDR1 GTSNPN, CDR2 SVGIG (reference sequence). Here the CDR3 reads CAWSWLPGELFF. The CDR3 DNA is TGTGCCTGGAGTTGGCTTCCGGGGGAGCTGTTTTTT. Drawing the rest from reference TRBV30 and TRBJ2-2, the complete variable domain is SQTIHQWPATLVQPVGSPLSLECTVEGTSNPNLYWYRQAAGRGLQLLFYSVGIGQISSEVPQNLSASRPQDRQFILSSKKLLLSDSGFYLCAWSWLPGELFFGEGSRLTVL.

CDR3 in DNA: TGTGCCAGCAGTGAACTTCCGGGACATCTACCCGGTACGTGGGAGCAGTACTTC. Translation gives CASSELPGHLPGTWEQYF. The chain carries TRBV25-1 and TRBJ2-7; maybe TRBD1 (6 bases). Germline V lookup: CDR1 MGHDK, CDR2 SYGVNS. V lost 2 bases and J 7 bases, leaving 27 bases between the germline ends. The CDR3 runs to 18 residues.

The genes are TRBV30 and TRBJ2-3; D not resolved. The V gene lost 2 bases and the J gene lost 0 bases, with 15 bases spanning the gap. The CDR3 has 16 amino acids. CDR1 is GTSNPN and CDR2 is SVGIG in the germline V gene (reference sequence). CDR3 loop: CAWSSGGSSSTDTQYF. The CDR3 coding sequence is TGTGCCTGGAGTTCAGGCGGTAGCTCTAGCACAGATACGCAGTATTTT.

The rearrangement uses TRBV29-1 and TRBJ1-1; no clear D gene. Germline CDR1 reads SQVTM; CDR2 reads ANQGSEA. V was cut by 4 bases and J by 8 bases, with 11 bases left in between. CDR3 length: 11 residues. This chain's CDR3 is CSVVGEPEAFF. The CDR3 DNA reads as TGCAGCGTTGTTGGAGAACCAGAAGCTTTCTTT.

The CDR3 DNA reads as TGTGCCAGCAAGTCGGTAGCGGGAGTTACCTCCCAGTACTTC. This sequence encodes CASKSVAGVTSQYF. The chain is built from TRBV6-1 and TRBJ2-5; TRBD2 matches 9 bases. Germline V lookup: CDR1 MNHNS, CDR2 SASEGT. Unmatched junction bases numbered 12, after V lost 7 bases and J lost 9 bases. The CDR3 sequence is 14 residues long.

The rearrangement joins TRBV5-1 to TRBJ1-6, with 11 bases identical to TRBD1. V shed 3 bases, J shed 9 bases, and the junction held 5 bases outside the gene matches. Germline CDR1 SGHRS, CDR2 YFSETQ. There are 15 residues in the CDR3. The CDR3 here is CASSSWTGGSSPLHF. The CDR3 region has the DNA TGCGCCAGCAGCTCCTGGACAGGGGGCAGTTCACCCCTCCACTTT. The complete variable domain, with remaining parts taken from reference TRBV5-1 and TRBJ1-6, reads KAGVTQTPRYLIKTRGQQVTLSCSPISGHRSVSWYQQTPGQGLQFLFEYFSETQRNKGNFPGRFSGRQFSNSRSEMNVSTLELGDSALYLCASSSWTGGSSPLHFGNGTRLTVT.

The chain combines TRBV5-8 with TRBJ2-7; the match to TRBD2 covers 8 bases. Per germline, CDR1 SGHTS and CDR2 YDEGEE. The CDR3 has 16 residues. The trim removed 7 bases at V and 2 bases at J, leaving 14 bases unmatched. The CDR3 DNA is TGTGCCAGCCTCTTAGGGGCGGGAGGCACCCCCTACGAGCAGTACTTC. It is translated as CASLLGAGGTPYEQYF. Filled out from reference TRBV5-8 and TRBJ2-7, the complete variable domain reads EAGVTQSPTHLIKTRGQQATLRCSPISGHTSVYWYQQALGLGLQFLLWYDEGEERNRGNFPPRFSGRQFPNYSSELNVNALELEDSALYLCASLLGAGGTPYEQYFGPGTRLTVT.

The chain combines TRBV4-2 with TRBJ1-2; 8 positions agree with TRBD1. The CDR3 spans 21 residues. Germline values: CDR1 LGHNA, CDR2 YNFKEQ. Losses at the gene ends were 0 bases for V and 0 bases for J; bases not matched to a gene: 18. The CDR3 nucleotides read TGTGCCAGCAGCCAAGATCGGGCAGGGGGCGCGAAGGAGTCAACTAACTATGGCTACACCTTC. Translation: CASSQDRAGGAKESTNYGYTF.

The count of this clone is one. J is TRBJ1-6 and V is TRBV5-6; D gene unclear. Trimming removed 2 bases at V and 7 bases at J, with 13 bases between. The CDR3 runs 15 residues. Germline assignment: CDR1 SGHDT and CDR2 YYEEEE. The CDR3 spells CASSFVGIQNSPLHF. The CDR3 coding sequence is TGTGCCAGCAGCTTCGTGGGGATTCAGAATTCACCCCTCCACTTT.

The V call is TRBV7-6, the J call TRBJ2-1; no definite D call. Looked up from germline, CDR1 is SGHVS and CDR2 is FNYEAQ. CDR3 length: 14 amino acids. The V end was cut by 4 bases, the J end by 6 bases, with 13 bases between. CDR3 amino acids: CASSSLRFGNEQFF. The CDR3 DNA follows: TGTGCCAGCAGCTCGCTCCGGTTTGGCAATGAGCAGTTCTTC.

This chain joins TRBV4-2 and TRBJ2-5, with TRBD2 identical over 15 bases. The CDR3 loop spans 21 amino acids. In germline, CDR1 is LGHNA, CDR2 YNFKEQ. With V trimmed by 4 bases and J by 0 bases, 15 bases remained unmatched. In DNA, the CDR3 is TGTGCCAGCAGCCCTCGGGGACTAGCGGGAGGCTTATCGGAGGACCAAGAGACCCAGTACTTC. It is translated as CASSPRGLAGGLSEDQETQYF.

This chain links TRBV9 with TRBJ2-7; either TRBD1 or TRBD2 may fit D (5 bases each). Germline CDR1 SGDLS, CDR2 YYNGEE. V dropped 0 bases and J dropped 0 bases, with 10 bases sitting between them. The CDR3 spans 15 residues. CDR3 protein: CASSVAGDPSYEQYF. The CDR3 bases are TGTGCCAGCAGCGTAGCTGGGGACCCCTCCTACGAGCAGTACTTC. Variable domain in full (rest from reference TRBV9 and TRBJ2-7): DSGVTQTPKHLITATGQRVTLRCSPRSGDLSVYWYQQSLDQGLQFLIQYYNGEERAKGNILERFSAQQFPDLHSELNLSSLELGDSALYFCASSVAGDPSYEQYFGPGTRLTVT.

The CDR3 is CASSRNRGTGGGELFF. For the CDR3, the DNA is TGTGCCAGCAGCCGGAACAGGGGAACGGGAGGCGGGGAGCTGTTTTTT. J is TRBJ2-2 and V is TRBV4-2; D possibly uses TRBD1 or TRBD2 (7 bases each). The CDR3 runs 16 residues. The germline gives CDR1 LGHNA, CDR2 YNFKEQ. V was shortened by 4 bases and J by 7 bases, with 19 bases between the two germline ends.

The CDR3 bases are TGTGCCAGCAGCCCACAGCAAGCAACTAATGAAAAACTGTTTTTT. Translation: CASSPQQATNEKLFF. This chain joins TRBV2 and TRBJ1-4, with no clear D. The germline V gene encodes CDR1 SNHLY and CDR2 FYNNEI. Between the trimmed V and J ends, which lost 6 bases and 0 bases, there was a span of 11 bases. CDR3 length equals 15 residues.

The rearrangement joins TRBV5-1 to TRBJ1-4, with a weak D call TRBD1 (6 bases). Trimming left V 3 bases short and J 8 bases short, with 14 bases between. CDR1 is SGHRS, CDR2 YFSETQ, per germline. This CDR3 is built from 14 residues. CDR3 sequence: CASSSQGQREKLFF. The DNA of the CDR3 is TGCGCCAGCAGCTCCCAGGGGCAAAGGGAAAAACTGTTTTTT.

The genes are TRBV7-2 and TRBJ2-2, with 8 bases lining up with TRBD2. V lost 5 bases and J lost 4; bases outside the gene matches: 9. Germline V CDR1 and CDR2: SGHTA, FQGNSA. CDR3 length: 16 amino acids. The CDR3 sequence is CASSLSGTLLTGELFF. The DNA for the CDR3 is TGTGCCAGCAGCCTTAGCGGGACCCTCCTCACCGGGGAGCTGTTTTTT. Full variable domain (missing parts from reference TRBV7-2 and TRBJ2-2): GAGVSQSPSNKVTEKGKDVELRCDPISGHTALYWYRQSLGQGLEFLIYFQGNSAPDKSGLPSDRFSAERTGGSVSTLTIQRTQQEDSAVYLCASSLSGTLLTGELFFGEGSRLTVL.

This chain connects TRBV28 to TRBJ1-2, with D uncertain. CDR1 MDHEN and CDR2 SYDVKM come from the germline V gene. This CDR3 has 12 residues. V lost 6 bases and J lost 8, with 13 bases in between. Here the CDR3 DNA reads TGTGCCAGCAGGTTGCGGCGCGGAGGCTACACCTTC. This translates into CASRLRRGGYTF.

The CDR3 nucleotides read TGCGCCAGCAGCCAAGTCCTAGCGGGACACAATGAGCAGTTCTTC. It encodes CASSQVLAGHNEQFF. V is TRBV4-1 and J is TRBJ2-1; the match to TRBD2 covers 9 bases. Germline trimming cut 1 base from V and 5 bases from J; bases unmatched to any gene: 3. The CDR3 loop spans 15 amino acids. CDR1 is MGHRA, CDR2 YSYEKL, per germline.

V and J are TRBV11-2 and TRBJ2-7; the D gene is possibly TRBD1 (6 bases). Trimming stripped 5 bases from V and 0 bases from J, with 14 bases between. CDR1 SGHAT and CDR2 FQNNGV come from the germline V gene. CDR3 length: 15 amino acids. The CDR3 loop is CASSPRGSSSYEQYF. CDR3 DNA sequence: TGTGCCAGCAGCCCAAGGGGGTCCTCCTCCTACGAGCAGTACTTC.

CDR3 sequence (DNA): TGCGCCAGCAGCCAAGCAGGGAGGGACACCGGGGAGCTGTTTTTT. Translating gives CASSQAGRDTGELFF. The chain uses TRBV4-1 and TRBJ2-2, with 7 bases lining up with TRBD2. V lost 1 base to trimming and J lost 3 bases; unmatched junction nucleotides: 2. The CDR3 length is 15 residues. Germline V CDR1 and CDR2: MGHRA, YSYEKL.

This sequence joins TRBV11-3 and TRBJ2-1; D remains ambiguous. V was clipped by 5 bases and J by 0 bases, with 14 bases between them. This CDR3 has 16 amino acids. The germline V gene encodes CDR1 SGHNT and CDR2 YENEEA. CDR3 residues: CASSDRRASSYNEQFF. The CDR3 DNA follows: TGTGCCAGCAGCGACCGACGGGCAAGCTCCTACAATGAGCAGTTCTTC.

This chain connects TRBV5-1 to TRBJ2-2; 7 bases map to TRBD2. J gave up 5 bases and V 4 bases, and 11 bases lay outside the gene matches. Germline V gene data show CDR1 as SGHRS and CDR2 as YFSETQ. The CDR3 has 16 residues. The CDR3 DNA follows: TGCGCCAGCAGCCGAGAACTAGCGAGACGAACCGGGGAGCTGTTTTTT. Translation: CASSRELARRTGELFF.

The chain employs TRBV5-6 and TRBJ1-1; possible D gene TRBD1, 5 bases. CDR3 size: 14 residues. Trimming took off 2 bases at V and 4 bases at J, with 12 bases between the two ends. Germline V CDR1 and CDR2: SGHDT, YYEEEE. CDR3 amino acids: CASSFGWDPTEAFF. DNA of the CDR3: TGTGCCAGCAGCTTCGGTTGGGACCCCACTGAAGCTTTCTTT.

This CDR3 reads CASSSFWARTGNIQKLFF. CDR3 in DNA: TGTGCCAGCAGTTCATTTTGGGCTCGGACAGGGAACATTCAAAAACTGTTTTTT. The genes are TRBV27 and TRBJ1-4; 8 bases map to TRBD1. The CDR3 consists of 18 residues. J lost 9 bases, V lost 4 bases, and 19 bases had no gene match. The germline V gene has CDR1 MNHEY and CDR2 SMNVEV (reference sequence).

V gene TRBV5-4 combines with J gene TRBJ2-5, with a possible D match to TRBD2 (6 bases). Germline loops: CDR1 SGHNT, CDR2 YYREEE (reference sequence). The CDR3 covers 16 residues. V lost 4 bases to trimming and J lost 5 bases, with 21 bases between them. For the CDR3, the DNA is TGTGCCAGCAGCACCGGCCCTAATGACCGGGGGGAGACCCAGTACTTC. This translates into CASSTGPNDRGETQYF.

Regarding this clone: The same CDR3 is also encoded by other DNA sequences in this sample. The rearrangement links TRBV5-1 to TRBJ1-1, with unresolved D. The CDR3 loop spans 14 amino acids. Germline lookup yields CDR1 SGHRS and CDR2 YFSETQ. V was trimmed by 0 bases and J by 1 base, leaving 7 bases between them. The CDR3 reads CASSLVTGNTEAFF. The DNA for the CDR3 is TGCGCCAGCAGCTTGGTAACCGGGAACACTGAAGCTTTCTTT.

The chain carries TRBV18 and TRBJ2-1; 10 bases line up with TRBD2. This CDR3 has 15 residues. V lost 5 bases to trimming and J lost 4 bases; unmatched junction nucleotides: 5. Germline V gives CDR1 KGHSH, CDR2 LQKENI. The CDR3 DNA follows: TGTGCCAGCTCATACGCTAGCGGGGGTTACAATGAGCAGTTCTTC. Amino acids: CASSYASGGYNEQFF.

The gene calls are TRBV7-8 and TRBJ1-2; D remains ambiguous. CDR3 length equals 14 residues. CDR1 is SGHVS and CDR2 is FQNEAQ in the germline V gene. The V and J ends lost 1 base and 0 bases respectively, with 6 bases between them. CDR3 amino acids: CASSLGRANYGYTF. CDR3 DNA: TGTGCCAGCAGCTTAGGTAGAGCTAACTATGGCTACACCTTC.

This chain connects TRBV4-1 to TRBJ2-5, with a possible D match to TRBD2 (5 bases). In germline, CDR1 is MGHRA, CDR2 YSYEKL. With 4 bases removed from V and 5 bases from J, the gap between germline ends came to 14 bases. This CDR3 has 14 residues. CDR3 sequence reads: CASSLGRNVETQYF. In nucleotides, the CDR3 is TGCGCCAGCAGCCTAGGGAGAAACGTCGAGACCCAGTACTTC.

This chain uses TRBV7-9 with TRBJ2-5; D unclear. Germline CDR1 SEHNR, CDR2 FQNEAQ (reference sequence). V was cut by 4 bases and J by 1 base, with 13 bases left in between. This CDR3 spans 15 amino acids. In DNA, the CDR3 is TGTGCCAGCAGCTCTAGACTGACTTTCCAAGAGACCCAGTACTTC. Protein: CASSSRLTFQETQYF.

This sequence joins TRBV6-1 and TRBJ2-3; no definite D call. V lost 5 bases and J lost 4, with 13 bases in between. In germline, CDR1 is MNHNS, CDR2 SASEGT. The CDR3 contains 14 residues. CDR3 coding DNA: TGTGCCAGCAGTCAGGATCCGTCCCCAGATACGCAGTATTTT. Encoded protein: CASSQDPSPDTQYF.

The rearrangement links TRBV5-4 to TRBJ2-7; 7 bases fit TRBD1. From germline, CDR1 is SGHNT and CDR2 YYREEE (reference sequence). V lost 4 bases and J lost 3; bases outside the gene matches: 10. CDR3 length: 15 amino acids. CDR3 amino acids: CASSDGQVLLYEQYF. The CDR3 DNA reads as TGTGCCAGCAGCGACGGACAGGTTCTACTCTACGAGCAGTACTTC.